The 7 T cell receptor beta chains below all came from one sample that was sequenced in a study of blood T cell repertoires in COVID-19. Sequencing used immunoSEQ multiplex PCR; TCRdb keeps in-frame clones, though not all of them. The table lists some 260,000 clones, roughly 84% of them singletons, with 3.1% in the top ten. The sequencing input was peripheral blood. Source of these receptors: a woman in her late teens or twenties with acute or convalescent COVID-19.

V is TRBV11-2 and J is TRBJ1-1; D unresolved. Germline V lookup: CDR1 SGHAT, CDR2 FQNNGV. With 0 bases removed from V and 7 bases from J, the gap between germline ends came to 3 bases. The CDR3 is made up of 11 amino acids. CDR3 DNA sequence: TGTGCCAGCAGCTTAGAACTTGAAGCTTTCTTT. Residues: CASSLELEAFF.

This sequence joins TRBV5-6 and TRBJ1-6, with TRBD1 identical over 7 bases. J lost 4 bases, V lost 5 bases, and 3 bases had no gene match. CDR1 is SGHDT and CDR2 is YYEEEE in the germline V gene. The CDR3 consists of 14 residues. CDR3 sequence reads: CASSPDRYNSPLHF. CDR3 bases: TGTGCCAGCAGTCCGGACAGGTATAATTCACCCCTCCACTTT. Filled out from reference TRBV5-6 and TRBJ1-6, the complete variable domain reads DAGVTQSPTHLIKTRGQQVTLRCSPKSGHDTVSWYQQALGQGPQFIFQYYEEEERQRGNFPDRFSGHQFPNYSSELNVNALLLGDSALYLCASSPDRYNSPLHFGNGTRLTVT.

In its sample, this clone was seen a few times. Additional DNA sequences in this sample encode the identical CDR3. The rearrangement joins TRBV7-2 to TRBJ2-7; D gene unclear. V gave up 3 bases and J gave up 0 bases, with 3 bases separating them. Germline-derived CDR1 and CDR2 are SGHTA and FQGNSA. The CDR3 spans 12 residues. This CDR3 reads CASSFLSYEQYF. The DNA of the CDR3 is TGTGCCAGCAGCTTCCTCTCCTACGAGCAGTACTTC.

The chain joins TRBV7-2 to TRBJ1-5; no firm D call. Germline V gene sequence: CDR1 SGHTA, CDR2 FQGNSA. The CDR3 contains 13 residues. V dropped 3 bases and J dropped 7 bases, with 10 bases sitting between them. CDR3 DNA: TGTGCCAGCAGCTTCGGGGTGGGGCAGCCCCAGCATTTT. Translating it yields CASSFGVGQPQHF.

The chain is built from TRBV13 and TRBJ1-2, with TRBD1 identical over 7 bases. Germline-derived CDR1 and CDR2 are PRHDT and FYEKMQ (reference sequence). The CDR3 covers 17 residues. V was clipped by 5 bases and J by 7 bases; unmatched bases: 19. The CDR3 DNA sequence: TGTGCCAGCAGCCGAGGAAATTCCGACAGGGAGGCGAGTGGCTACACCTTC. Translation gives CASSRGNSDREASGYTF.

The chain is built from TRBV20-1 and TRBJ1-6; 7 nucleotides align to TRBD1. The CDR3 has 13 residues. V was clipped by 3 bases and J by 7 bases; unmatched bases: 3. Germline-derived CDR1 and CDR2 are DFQATT and SNEGSKA (reference sequence). This CDR3 is CSASDRVNSPLHF. The CDR3 DNA reads as TGCAGTGCTAGTGACAGGGTGAATTCACCCCTCCACTTT.

V and J are TRBV7-2 and TRBJ2-7, with TRBD1 matching over 7 bases. V trimming: 3 bases; J trimming: 2 bases; junction bases outside the gene matches: 7. CDR3 length: 15 residues. Germline V gives CDR1 SGHTA, CDR2 FQGNSA. The DNA of the CDR3 is TGTGCCAGCAGCTTGACAGGGTTTGTCACCTACGAGCAGTACTTC. Translated: CASSLTGFVTYEQYF. The whole variable domain, filled in from reference TRBV7-2 and TRBJ2-7, reads GAGVSQSPSNKVTEKGKDVELRCDPISGHTALYWYRQSLGQGLEFLIYFQGNSAPDKSGLPSDRFSAERTGGSVSTLTIQRTQQEDSAVYLCASSLTGFVTYEQYFGPGTRLTVT.